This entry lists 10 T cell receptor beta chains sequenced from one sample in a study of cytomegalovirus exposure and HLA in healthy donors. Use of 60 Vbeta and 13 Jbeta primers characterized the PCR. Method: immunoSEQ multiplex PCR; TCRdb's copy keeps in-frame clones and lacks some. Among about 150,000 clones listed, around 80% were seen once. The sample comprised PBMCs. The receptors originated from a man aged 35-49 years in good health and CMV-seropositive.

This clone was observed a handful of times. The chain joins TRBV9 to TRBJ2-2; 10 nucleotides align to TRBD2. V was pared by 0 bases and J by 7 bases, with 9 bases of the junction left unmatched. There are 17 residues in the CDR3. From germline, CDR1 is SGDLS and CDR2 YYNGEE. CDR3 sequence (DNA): TGTGCCAGCAGCGTAGAGGCTAGCGGGAGCCTTAGCGGGGAGCTGTTTTTT. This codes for CASSVEASGSLSGELFF.

CDR3 in DNA: TGTGCCAGCAGCCAGGACTACACCGGGGAGCTGTTTTTT. Encoded protein: CASSQDYTGELFF. The V gene is TRBV7-3, the J gene TRBJ2-2, with TRBD2 as a possible D gene (5 bases). CDR1 is SGHTA, CDR2 FQGTGA, per germline. CDR3 length: 13 amino acids. Trimming removed 5 bases from V and 3 bases from J, with 7 bases in between. The variable domain in full, completed from reference TRBV7-3 and TRBJ2-2, reads GAGVSQTPSNKVTEKGKYVELRCDPISGHTALYWYRQSLGQGPEFLIYFQGTGAADDSGLPNDRFFAVRPEGSVSTLKIQRTERGDSAVYLCASSQDYTGELFFGEGSRLTVL.

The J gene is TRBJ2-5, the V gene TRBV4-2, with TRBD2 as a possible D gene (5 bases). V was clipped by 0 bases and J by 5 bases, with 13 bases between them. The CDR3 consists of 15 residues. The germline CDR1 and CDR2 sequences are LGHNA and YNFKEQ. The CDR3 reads CASSQEERRSETQYF. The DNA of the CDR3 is TGTGCCAGCAGCCAAGAAGAGCGGCGCAGTGAGACCCAGTACTTC.

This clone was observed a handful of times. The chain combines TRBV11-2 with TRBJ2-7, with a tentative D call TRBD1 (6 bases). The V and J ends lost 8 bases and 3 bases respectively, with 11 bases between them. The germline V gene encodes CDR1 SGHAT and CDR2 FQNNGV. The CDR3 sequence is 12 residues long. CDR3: CASAQDSYEQYF. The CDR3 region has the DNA TGTGCCAGCGCTCAGGACAGCTACGAGCAGTACTTC. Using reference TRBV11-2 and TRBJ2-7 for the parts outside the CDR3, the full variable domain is EAGVAQSPRYKIIEKRQSVAFWCNPISGHATLYWYQQILGQGPKLLIQFQNNGVVDDSQLPKDRFSAERLKGVDSTLKIQPAKLEDSAVYLCASAQDSYEQYFGPGTRLTVT.

CDR3 in amino acids: CASSLTNSYEQYF. For the CDR3, the DNA is TGTGCCAGCAGCTTGACTAACTCCTACGAGCAGTACTTC. V usage is TRBV5-4 and J usage is TRBJ2-7; D is undetermined. Germline loops: CDR1 SGHNT, CDR2 YYREEE (reference sequence). The CDR3 covers 13 residues. V dropped 1 base and J dropped 0 bases, with 5 bases sitting between them.

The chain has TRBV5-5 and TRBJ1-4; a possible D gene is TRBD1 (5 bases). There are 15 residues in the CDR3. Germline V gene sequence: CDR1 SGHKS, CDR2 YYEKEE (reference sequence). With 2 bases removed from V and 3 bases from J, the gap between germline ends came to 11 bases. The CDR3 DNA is TGTGCCAGCAGCTTTTTGACAGCTCCTAATGAAAAACTGTTTTTT. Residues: CASSFLTAPNEKLFF. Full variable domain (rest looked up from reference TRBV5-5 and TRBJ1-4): DAGVTQSPTHLIKTRGQQVTLRCSPISGHKSVSWYQQVLGQGPQFIFQYYEKEERGRGNFPDRFSARQFPNYSSELNVNALLLGDSALYLCASSFLTAPNEKLFFGSGTQLSVL.

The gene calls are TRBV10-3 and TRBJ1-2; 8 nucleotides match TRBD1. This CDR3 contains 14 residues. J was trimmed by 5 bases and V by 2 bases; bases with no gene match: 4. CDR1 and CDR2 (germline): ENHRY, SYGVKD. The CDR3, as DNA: TGTGCCATCAGTGAGAGAGGGGACAGGTATGGCTACACCTTC. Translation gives CAISERGDRYGYTF.

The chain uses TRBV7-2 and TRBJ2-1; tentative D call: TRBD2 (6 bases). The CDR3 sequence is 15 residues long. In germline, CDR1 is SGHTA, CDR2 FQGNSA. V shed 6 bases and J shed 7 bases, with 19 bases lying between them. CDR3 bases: TGTGCCAGCAGTTACCGGGGAGATAGCGGTAATGAGCAGTTCTTC. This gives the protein CASSYRGDSGNEQFF.

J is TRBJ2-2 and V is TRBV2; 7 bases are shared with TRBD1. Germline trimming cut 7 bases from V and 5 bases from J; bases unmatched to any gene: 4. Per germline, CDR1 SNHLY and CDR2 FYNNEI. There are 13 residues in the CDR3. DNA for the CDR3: TGTGCCAGCACTCTACAGGGGACCGGGGAGCTGTTTTTT. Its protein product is CASTLQGTGELFF. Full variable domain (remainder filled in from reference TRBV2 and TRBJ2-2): EPEVTQTPSHQVTQMGQEVILRCVPISNHLYFYWYRQILGQKVEFLVSFYNNEISEKSEIFDDQFSVERPDGSNFTLKIRSTKLEDSAMYFCASTLQGTGELFFGEGSRLTVL.

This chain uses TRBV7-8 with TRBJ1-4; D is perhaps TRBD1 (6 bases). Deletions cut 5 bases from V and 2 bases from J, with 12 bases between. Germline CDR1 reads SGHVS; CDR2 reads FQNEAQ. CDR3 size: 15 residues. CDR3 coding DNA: TGTGCCAGCAGCGACCCCAGGGGCACTAATGAAAAACTGTTTTTT. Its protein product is CASSDPRGTNEKLFF.